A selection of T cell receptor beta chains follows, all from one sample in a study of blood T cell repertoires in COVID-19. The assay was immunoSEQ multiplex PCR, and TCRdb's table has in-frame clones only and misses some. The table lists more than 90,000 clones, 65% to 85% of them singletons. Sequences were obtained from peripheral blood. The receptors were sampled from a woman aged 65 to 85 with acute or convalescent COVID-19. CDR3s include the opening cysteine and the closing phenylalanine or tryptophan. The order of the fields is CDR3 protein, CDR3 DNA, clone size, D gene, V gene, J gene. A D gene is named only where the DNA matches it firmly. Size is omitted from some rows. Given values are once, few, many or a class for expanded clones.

CASSQFGTEAFF	TGTGCCAGCAGCCAATTCGGGACTGAAGCTTTCTTT	-	-	TRBV3-1/TRBV3-2	TRBJ1-1
CASSGRTSVAQFF	TGTGCCAGCAGCGGAAGGACTAGCGTCGCTCAGTTCTTC	-	TRBD2	TRBV28	TRBJ2-1
CASSQQGGVTNEKLFF	TGTGCCAGCAGCCAACAGGGTGGTGTAACTAATGAAAAACTGTTTTTT	-	-	TRBV5-4	TRBJ1-4
CASSLAGGAGELFF	TGTGCCAGCAGCTTGGCAGGGGGCGCCGGGGAGCTGTTTTTT	-	TRBD1	TRBV5-6	TRBJ2-2
CASSPGTGVVVTEAFF	TGCGCCAGCAGCCCAGGGACAGGAGTGGTAGTCACTGAAGCTTTCTTT	-	TRBD1	TRBV5-1	TRBJ1-1
CASSVGLARNTGELFF	TGTGCCAGCAGCGTAGGCCTAGCGAGGAACACCGGGGAGCTGTTTTTT	-	-	TRBV9	TRBJ2-2
CASRSPGQGFNEQFF	TGTGCCAGCAGGTCACCGGGACAGGGCTTCAATGAGCAGTTCTTC	-	TRBD1	TRBV28	TRBJ2-1
CASTYPKGGMAEQYF	TGTGCCAGCACCTACCCGAAGGGAGGGATGGCCGAGCAGTACTTC	-	TRBD2	TRBV5-4	TRBJ2-7
CASSRTSGIAMTDTQYF	TGTGCCAGCAGTCGGACTAGCGGGATAGCGATGACAGATACGCAGTATTTT	few	TRBD2	TRBV6-6	TRBJ2-3
CASRGGDRDHNSPLHF	TGCGCCAGCAGGGGGGGAGACAGGGATCATAATTCACCCCTCCACTTT	-	TRBD1	TRBV10-1	TRBJ1-6
CASSSGTGFAYEQYF	TGTGCCAGCAGTTCCGGGACAGGGTTCGCCTACGAGCAGTACTTC	-	TRBD1	TRBV6-5	TRBJ2-7
CASRRGAGDTDTQYF	TGTGCCAGCAGGCGAGGGGCGGGGGACACAGATACGCAGTATTTT	-	TRBD2	TRBV6-5	TRBJ2-3
CASRRGTGRKSPLHF	TGTGCCAGCAGACGCGGGACAGGGAGGAAATCACCCCTCCACTTT	few	TRBD1	TRBV6-5	TRBJ1-6
CATSIDRGVTDTQYF	TGTGCCACCAGCATTGACAGGGGAGTGACAGATACGCAGTATTTT	-	TRBD1	TRBV15	TRBJ2-3
CASSPRLAGGVKQYF	TGTGCCAGCAGCCCCCGACTAGCGGGGGGGGTCAAGCAGTACTTC	-	TRBD2	TRBV3-1/TRBV3-2	TRBJ2-7
CASSPPQGGTVEAFF	TGTGCCAGCAGCCCCCCGCAGGGAGGCACGGTTGAAGCTTTCTTT	-	-	TRBV7-2	TRBJ1-1
CASSHLRGNTEAFF	TGTGCCAGCAGCCACCTCAGGGGGAACACTGAAGCTTTCTTT	-	-	TRBV3-1/TRBV3-2	TRBJ1-1
CASTPIRGSYNEQFF	TGTGCCAGCACCCCGATCCGGGGCTCCTACAATGAGCAGTTCTTC	-	-	TRBV3-1/TRBV3-2	TRBJ2-1
CASTSTSGSFGPYEQYF	TGTGCCAGTACCTCGACTAGCGGGAGTTTTGGGCCCTACGAGCAGTACTTC	-	TRBD2	TRBV19	TRBJ2-7
CASRSSGSSYEQYF	TGTGCCAGCAGGTCTAGCGGGTCCTCCTACGAGCAGTACTTC	-	TRBD2	TRBV5-4	TRBJ2-7
CAISEIGGSGNTIYF	TGTGCCATCAGTGAAATTGGAGGTTCTGGAAACACCATATATTTT	-	-	TRBV10-3	TRBJ1-3
CASSSLLETQYF	TGTGCCAGCTCATCCCTTTTAGAGACCCAGTACTTC	-	-	TRBV18	TRBJ2-5
CASSAPSGRNEQFF	TGTGCCAGCAGCGCCCCTAGCGGGAGGAATGAGCAGTTCTTC	-	TRBD2	TRBV5-4	TRBJ2-1
CASSRSIGDGETQYF	TGTGCCAGCAGTCGTTCTATAGGGGATGGAGAGACCCAGTACTTC	-	-	TRBV3-1/TRBV3-2	TRBJ2-5
CASSLWDREGDEKLFF	TGTGCCAGCAGCTTATGGGACAGGGAGGGTGATGAAAAACTGTTTTTT	-	TRBD1	TRBV7-8	TRBJ1-4
CASSFGTDYGYTF	TGTGCCAGCAGCTTCGGGACTGACTATGGCTACACCTTC	-	-	TRBV5-4	TRBJ1-2
CASSLSGGYEQYF	TGCGCCAGCAGCCTCTCGGGGGGCTACGAGCAGTACTTC	once	TRBD2	TRBV4-1	TRBJ2-7
CASSPVGGAETQYF	TGTGCCAGCAGCCCCGTGGGGGGGGCAGAGACCCAGTACTTC	once	-	TRBV5-6	TRBJ2-5
CASSLVGEYEQYF	TGTGCCAGCAGTTTAGTGGGCGAGTACGAGCAGTACTTC	-	-	TRBV27	TRBJ2-7
CASSLEGQGQQEQYF	TGCGCCAGCAGCTTGGAGGGACAGGGGCAACAAGAGCAGTACTTC	-	TRBD1	TRBV5-1	TRBJ2-7
CSAGSSGTEAFF	TGCAGCGCCGGTTCGTCAGGCACTGAAGCTTTCTTT	-	-	TRBV29-1	TRBJ1-1
CASSKGGELTEAFF	TGTGCCAGCAGCAAGGGGGGGGAATTGACTGAAGCTTTCTTT	-	-	TRBV3-1/TRBV3-2	TRBJ1-1
CASSSGQGPQETQYF	TGCGCCAGCAGCTCGGGACAGGGGCCCCAAGAGACCCAGTACTTC	-	TRBD1	TRBV5-1	TRBJ2-5
CASSAGTQGEKLFF	TGCGCCAGCAGCGCCGGGACCCAGGGGGAAAAACTGTTTTTT	-	-	TRBV5-1	TRBJ1-4
CASSLAGNNEKLFF	TGTGCCAGCAGTTTAGCCGGGAATAATGAAAAACTGTTTTTT	-	-	TRBV28	TRBJ1-4
CASSANRDPETQYF	TGTGCCAGTAGTGCAAACAGGGATCCCGAGACCCAGTACTTC	once	-	TRBV19	TRBJ2-5
CASTTMDRVAPEAFF	TGTGCCAGCACTACCATGGACAGGGTTGCCCCTGAAGCTTTCTTT	-	TRBD1	TRBV6-5	TRBJ1-1
CASSFVSGTTYEQYF	TGCGCCAGCAGCTTTGTAAGCGGGACCACCTACGAGCAGTACTTC	-	TRBD2	TRBV5-1	TRBJ2-7
CASSYTTGNRHEQYF	TGTGCCAGCAGTTATACGACAGGGAACAGGCACGAGCAGTACTTC	-	TRBD1	TRBV6-5	TRBJ2-7
CASRNRDRVSNGYTF	TGTGCCAGCAGGAACCGGGACAGGGTCTCCAATGGCTACACCTTC	-	TRBD1	TRBV6-5	TRBJ1-2
CASSSRSPTDTQYF	TGTGCCAGCAGCTCTAGGAGCCCCACAGATACGCAGTATTTT	-	-	TRBV5-4	TRBJ2-3
CASSFGQGGVDTQYF	TGTGCCAGCAGTTTCGGACAGGGAGGAGTTGATACGCAGTATTTT	-	TRBD1	TRBV6-5	TRBJ2-3
CASTLGSGTAQFF	TGTGCCAGCACCTTGGGAAGCGGTACTGCGCAGTTCTTC	-	-	TRBV6-5	TRBJ2-1
CASIRGPYGYTF	TGTGCCAGTATACGCGGGCCCTATGGCTACACCTTC	once	-	TRBV19	TRBJ1-2
CASKVVLAGGDTQYF	TGTGCCAGCAAAGTAGTACTAGCGGGGGGGGATACGCAGTATTTT	-	TRBD2	TRBV6-5	TRBJ2-3
CASSKRGRNTEAFF	TGTGCCAGTAGCAAACGGGGAAGGAACACTGAAGCTTTCTTT	-	-	TRBV19	TRBJ1-1
CASSPPGGLAGVTGELFF	TGTGCCAGCAGCCCCCCCGGGGGACTAGCGGGAGTTACCGGGGAGCTGTTTTTT	-	TRBD2	TRBV7-9	TRBJ2-2
CASSLGGGAETQYF	TGTGCCAGCAGCTTAGGAGGGGGCGCGGAGACCCAGTACTTC	-	TRBD1	TRBV7-9	TRBJ2-5
CSVGSTPDTQYF	TGCAGCGTTGGATCCACTCCAGATACGCAGTATTTT	-	-	TRBV29-1	TRBJ2-3
CASSMTEKFNNEQFF	TGTGCCAGTAGTATGACAGAAAAATTTAACAATGAGCAGTTCTTC	-	-	TRBV19	TRBJ2-1
CASSARTANTGELFF	TGTGCCAGCAGCGCCCGGACAGCGAACACCGGGGAGCTGTTTTTT	few	-	TRBV5-4	TRBJ2-2
CASSYDREVSYGYTF	TGTGCCAGCAGTTACGATAGGGAGGTATCCTATGGCTACACCTTC	-	-	TRBV6-5	TRBJ1-2
CAWSFSRQGSSYNSPLHF	TGTGCCTGGAGTTTTTCGCGACAGGGCAGCTCCTATAATTCACCCCTCCACTTT	-	TRBD1	TRBV30	TRBJ1-6
CASSQVPADTQYF	TGTGCCAGCAGCCAAGTGCCTGCGGATACGCAGTATTTT	-	-	TRBV3-1/TRBV3-2	TRBJ2-3
CASSLAGGIHNEQFF	TGTGCCAGCAGCTTAGCGGGAGGGATCCACAATGAGCAGTTCTTC	once	TRBD2	TRBV11-3	TRBJ2-1